One and the same sample provided the 8 T cell receptor beta chains below, sequenced in a study of blood T cell repertoires in COVID-19. Repertoires were generated with immunoSEQ multiplex PCR, while TCRdb's copy carries only in-frame clones and drops some. The sample includes some 150,000 clones, around 90% of them seen just once. Sequencing was done on a sample of peripheral blood. The receptors were sampled from a woman aged 55 to 70 with active or convalescent COVID-19.

The J gene is TRBJ1-5, the V gene TRBV14, with D perhaps matching TRBD1 (5 bases). Germline values: CDR1 SGHDN, CDR2 FVKESK. The CDR3 is made up of 16 amino acids. The germline V and J ends were trimmed by 0 bases and 6 bases, with 15 bases remaining between them. CDR3 sequence: CASSQEFKQVFQPQHF. The CDR3, as DNA: TGTGCCAGCAGCCAAGAATTTAAACAGGTGTTTCAGCCCCAGCATTTT.

This chain joins TRBV2 and TRBJ2-1, with a weak D call TRBD2 (6 bases). Trimming left V 8 bases short and J 5 bases short, with 16 bases between. The CDR3 covers 14 residues. CDR1 and CDR2 (germline): SNHLY, FYNNEI. Here the CDR3 DNA reads TGTGCCAGCCGAGGACTACTTGGGCACAATGAGCAGTTCTTC. Translating it yields CASRGLLGHNEQFF.

V is TRBV27 and J is TRBJ1-2, with D possibly TRBD1 on 5 matching bases. This CDR3 has 13 residues. Deletions cut 8 bases from V and 8 bases from J, with 18 bases between. Germline V gene sequence: CDR1 MNHEY, CDR2 SMNVEV (reference sequence). The CDR3 loop is CASLGQGIGGYTF. As DNA, the CDR3 is TGTGCCAGCCTCGGACAAGGGATTGGAGGCTACACCTTC.

The chain combines TRBV12-5 with TRBJ2-3; D is undetermined. The CDR3 runs 17 residues. Germline V gene sequence: CDR1 LGHNT, CDR2 FRNRAP. The V and J ends lost 0 bases and 6 bases respectively, with 19 bases between them. Here the CDR3 reads CASGLVASQPFRDTQYF. The DNA of the CDR3 is TGTGCTAGTGGTTTGGTTGCCTCGCAGCCCTTCAGGGATACGCAGTATTTT.

The V gene is TRBV5-8, the J gene TRBJ1-5; a possible D gene is TRBD1 (6 bases). V dropped 2 bases and J dropped 2 bases, with 11 bases sitting between them. Germline values: CDR1 SGHTS, CDR2 YDEGEE. The CDR3 has 15 amino acids. The CDR3 DNA sequence: TGTGCCAGCAGCTTATTGACAGGTGGCAATCAGCCCCAGCATTTT. As protein: CASSLLTGGNQPQHF.

The chain carries TRBV19 and TRBJ2-1; tentative D call: TRBD2 (6 bases). V was pared by 7 bases and J by 4 bases, with 11 bases between. CDR1 is LNHDA, CDR2 SQIVND, per germline (reference sequence). There are 13 residues in the CDR3. The CDR3: CASTPTRYNEQFF. CDR3 bases: TGTGCCAGTACCCCGACTAGGTACAATGAGCAGTTCTTC. Full variable domain (outside the CDR3, taken from reference TRBV19 and TRBJ2-1): DGGITQSPKYLFRKEGQNVTLSCEQNLNHDAMYWYRQDPGQGLRLIYYSQIVNDFQKGDIAEGYSVSREKKESFPLTVTSAQKNPTAFYLCASTPTRYNEQFFGPGTRLTVL.

The chain carries TRBV7-6 and TRBJ2-7, with a tentative D call TRBD1 (6 bases). Germline V gene sequence: CDR1 SGHVS, CDR2 FNYEAQ. The CDR3 contains 15 residues. Between the trimmed V and J ends, which lost 1 base and 2 bases, there was a span of 12 bases. The CDR3 region has the DNA TGTGCCAGCAGCTTAGACACAGGGTTCACCTACGAGCAGTACTTC. This encodes CASSLDTGFTYEQYF.

This chain joins TRBV6-1 and TRBJ2-7; TRBD1 agrees at 7 bases. Germline V CDR1 and CDR2: MNHNS, SASEGT. V was pared by 2 bases and J by 3 bases, with 7 bases of the junction left unmatched. The CDR3 has 15 residues. In nucleotides, the CDR3 is TGTGCCAGCAGTGAACGACAGGGCAATAGCTACGAGCAGTACTTC. Translated: CASSERQGNSYEQYF.